The T cell receptor beta chain described here comes from a study of metastatic and nonmetastatic thyroid tumors. Study observations and caveats: A significant increase in TCR beta diversity was reportedly seen in malignant thyroid tumors relative to benign nodules, in blood and tumor.

As for this clone: The antigen remains undetermined. An end of the junction differs from the germline gene, which may be a read error.

Treatment of any kind had been given to no patient before thyroid surgery. There are 14 residues in the CDR3. CDR1 is WSHSY, CDR2 SAAADI, per germline. TCRdb re-called the PCR reads through MiXCR. The table shows around 30,000 clones, with under 4.5% occurring only once. Sequencing was done on a sample of blood. The TCR was taken from a female donor with papillary thyroid cancer or a benign thyroid nodule (not recorded which). Some clones in this sample may be carry-over from other donors' samples. The chain has TRBV10-2 and TRBJ2-2; perhaps TRBD2 as D (5 bases). Here the CDR3 reads CASSDQEVTGELFF. The CDR3 nucleotides read TGCGCCAGCAGTGACCAGGAGGTGACCGGGGAGCTTTTTTTT.